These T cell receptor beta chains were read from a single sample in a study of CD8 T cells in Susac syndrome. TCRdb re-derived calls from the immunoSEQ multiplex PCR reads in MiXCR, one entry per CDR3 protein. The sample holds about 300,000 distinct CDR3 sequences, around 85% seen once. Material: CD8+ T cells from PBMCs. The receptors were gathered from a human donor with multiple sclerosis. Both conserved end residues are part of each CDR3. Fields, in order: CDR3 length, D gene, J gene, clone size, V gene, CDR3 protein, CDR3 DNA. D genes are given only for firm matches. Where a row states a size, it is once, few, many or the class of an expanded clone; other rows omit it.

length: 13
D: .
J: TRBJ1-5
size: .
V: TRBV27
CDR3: CASSPSRVQPQHF
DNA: TGTGCCAGCAGTCCCTCCAGGGTTCAGCCCCAGCATTTT

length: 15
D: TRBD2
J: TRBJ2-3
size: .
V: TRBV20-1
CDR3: CSARVLAGVPHTQYF
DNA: TGCAGTGCCCGGGTCTTAGCGGGAGTTCCCCATACGCAGTATTTT

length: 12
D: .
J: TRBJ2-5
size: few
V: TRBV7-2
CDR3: CASSLSPQTQYF
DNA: TGTGCCAGCAGCTTATCCCCGCAGACCCAGTACTTC

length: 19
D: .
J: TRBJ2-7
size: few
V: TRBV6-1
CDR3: CASSEAAPPSEGKWVEQYF
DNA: TGTGCCAGCAGTGAAGCTGCCCCGCCGTCAGAGGGGAAATGGGTCGAGCAGTACTTC

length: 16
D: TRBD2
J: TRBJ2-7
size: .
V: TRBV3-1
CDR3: CASSQEFGGGAYEQYF
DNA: TGTGCCAGCAGCCAAGAATTCGGGGGGGGCGCCTACGAGCAGTACTTC

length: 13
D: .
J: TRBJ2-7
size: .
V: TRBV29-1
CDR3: CSVNPAEPYEQYF
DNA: TGCAGCGTTAACCCAGCGGAGCCTTACGAGCAGTACTTC

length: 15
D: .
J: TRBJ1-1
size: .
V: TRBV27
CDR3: CASSLVGAGLLEAFF
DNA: TGTGCCAGCAGTTTGGTAGGGGCAGGGCTTCTTGAAGCTTTCTTT

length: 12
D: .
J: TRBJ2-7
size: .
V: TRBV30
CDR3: CAWSPPAYEQYF
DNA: TGTGCCTGGAGTCCACCAGCCTACGAGCAGTACTTC

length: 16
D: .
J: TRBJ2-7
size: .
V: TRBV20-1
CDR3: CSAREAEGSFYYEQYF
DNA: TGCAGTGCTAGAGAGGCGGAGGGCAGTTTCTACTACGAGCAGTACTTC

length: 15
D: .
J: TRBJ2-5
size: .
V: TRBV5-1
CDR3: CASSLASPYQETQYF
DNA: TGCGCCAGCAGCTTGGCCAGCCCGTACCAAGAGACCCAGTACTTC

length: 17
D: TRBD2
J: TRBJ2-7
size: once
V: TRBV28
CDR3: CASSFPGLAGGRYEQYF
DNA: TGTGCCAGCAGTTTCCCCGGACTAGCGGGAGGGCGATACGAGCAGTACTTC